These 11 T cell receptor beta chains were all obtained from the same sample, sequenced in a study of shared clonotypes between healthy human individuals. Method: immunoSEQ multiplex PCR; TCRdb's copy keeps in-frame clones and lacks some. The table records roughly 2 million clones, 85% to 95% of them present only once. Sequencing input: naive CD4+ T cells sorted from blood. Noted subset: CD45RA+ positively selected. These receptors were taken from a man younger than 35 in good health.

The J gene is TRBJ1-4, the V gene TRBV19, with no clear D. The V end lost 9 bases, the J end lost 0 bases, and 14 bases lay between the germline ends. The CDR3 covers 15 residues. CDR1 LNHDA and CDR2 SQIVND come from the germline V gene (reference sequence). This chain's CDR3 is CASNPSRATNEKLFF. In nucleotides, the CDR3 is TGTGCCAGCAATCCCTCACGCGCAACTAATGAAAAACTGTTTTTT. Looking up the rest from reference TRBV19 and TRBJ1-4 gives the full variable domain: DGGITQSPKYLFRKEGQNVTLSCEQNLNHDAMYWYRQDPGQGLRLIYYSQIVNDFQKGDIAEGYSVSREKKESFPLTVTSAQKNPTAFYLCASNPSRATNEKLFFGSGTQLSVL.

This chain uses TRBV5-1 with TRBJ2-7; D is unresolved. This CDR3 comprises 15 residues. V was pared by 2 bases and J by 3 bases, with 15 bases between. From germline, CDR1 is SGHRS and CDR2 YFSETQ. The CDR3 DNA follows: TGCGCCAGCAGCTTTACCCCAGGATCCAACTACGAGCAGTACTTC. Translation: CASSFTPGSNYEQYF.

J is TRBJ2-3 and V is TRBV5-1; tentative D call: TRBD1 (6 bases). V lost 4 bases and J 1 base, leaving 19 bases between the germline ends. Germline loops: CDR1 SGHRS, CDR2 YFSETQ. This CDR3 is 17 amino acids long. CDR3 amino acids: CASSVTNTGMGTDTQYF. The CDR3 nucleotides are TGCGCCAGCAGCGTAACTAACACAGGGATGGGCACAGATACGCAGTATTTT.

The chain combines TRBV28 with TRBJ2-7; D is tentatively TRBD1 or TRBD2 (7 bases each). Germline CDR1 MDHEN, CDR2 SYDVKM. CDR3 length equals 13 residues. V was clipped by 1 base and J by 8 bases, with 12 bases between them. CDR3 DNA: TGTGCCAGCAGTTTATCCCAGGGGGGGAAGCAGTACTTC. This gives the protein CASSLSQGGKQYF.

The J gene is TRBJ1-2, the V gene TRBV27, with D possibly being TRBD1 (6 bases). The CDR3 consists of 14 residues. V dropped 2 bases and J dropped 4 bases, with 11 bases sitting between them. The germline CDR1 and CDR2 sequences are MNHEY and SMNVEV (reference sequence). The CDR3 loop reads CASSLRGGRYGYTF. CDR3 DNA: TGTGCCAGCAGTTTAAGAGGGGGACGCTATGGCTACACCTTC.

J is TRBJ2-7 and V is TRBV7-2; tentatively, D is TRBD1 or TRBD2 (5 bases each). The CDR3 spans 13 residues. Germline-derived CDR1 and CDR2 are SGHTA and FQGNSA. Trimming took off 5 bases at V and 0 bases at J, with 8 bases between the two ends. The CDR3 sequence is CASSPGTSYEQYF. The CDR3 nucleotides read TGTGCCAGCAGCCCCGGGACCTCCTACGAGCAGTACTTC.

The CDR3 spells CASSLGGGPLGQYF. The CDR3 DNA is TGTGCCAGCAGCTTAGGGGGCGGACCCCTAGGGCAGTACTTC. This chain uses TRBV7-2 with TRBJ2-7; a weak D match, TRBD1 (5 bases). CDR3 length equals 14 residues. CDR1 is SGHTA, CDR2 FQGNSA, per germline. Trimming stripped 1 base from V and 9 bases from J, with 16 bases between.

The chain links TRBV11-2 to TRBJ2-7; TRBD2 is a possible D gene (5 bases). The length of the CDR3 is 15 residues. The V gene's germline CDR1 is SGHAT and CDR2 FQNNGV. Trimming shortened V by 5 bases and J by 2 bases, and 16 bases separated the two germline ends. The DNA of the CDR3 is TGTGCCAGCAGCCCCCTGTTGAGGGAGACCTACGAGCAGTACTTC. It yields the protein CASSPLLRETYEQYF.

The V and J genes are TRBV10-3 and TRBJ2-6; D possibly corresponds to TRBD2 (5 bases). V lost 3 bases, J lost 4 bases, and 19 bases lay in between. The CDR3 loop spans 18 amino acids. CDR1 is ENHRY and CDR2 is SYGVKD in the germline V gene. CDR3 sequence (DNA): TGTGCCATCAGTGAATTCGGCGGGTCAGTCTTCGGGGCCAACGTCCTGACTTTC. It translates to CAISEFGGSVFGANVLTF.

The chain carries TRBV13 and TRBJ2-5; D is possibly TRBD1 (6 bases). CDR1 is PRHDT, CDR2 FYEKMQ, per germline (reference sequence). This CDR3 region has 14 residues. Trimming pared 5 bases from V and 10 bases from J, leaving 20 bases between. The CDR3 protein is CASSGILLRGLQYF. In nucleotides, the CDR3 is TGTGCCAGCAGCGGCATACTACTCAGGGGCCTCCAGTACTTC.

Worth noting for this clone: Other DNA sequences within the sample encode an identical CDR3. This chain connects TRBV7-2 to TRBJ2-7; D may be TRBD1 or TRBD2 (5 bases each). V lost 5 bases and J 0 bases, leaving 14 bases between the germline ends. The CDR3 runs to 15 residues. In germline, CDR1 is SGHTA, CDR2 FQGNSA. This CDR3 reads CASSLGDRSSYEQYF. The CDR3 region has the DNA TGTGCCAGCAGCCTCGGGGACCGGAGCTCCTACGAGCAGTACTTC. Together with reference TRBV7-2 and TRBJ2-7, the CDR3 gives the full variable domain: GAGVSQSPSNKVTEKGKDVELRCDPISGHTALYWYRQSLGQGLEFLIYFQGNSAPDKSGLPSDRFSAERTGGSVSTLTIQRTQQEDSAVYLCASSLGDRSSYEQYFGPGTRLTVT.